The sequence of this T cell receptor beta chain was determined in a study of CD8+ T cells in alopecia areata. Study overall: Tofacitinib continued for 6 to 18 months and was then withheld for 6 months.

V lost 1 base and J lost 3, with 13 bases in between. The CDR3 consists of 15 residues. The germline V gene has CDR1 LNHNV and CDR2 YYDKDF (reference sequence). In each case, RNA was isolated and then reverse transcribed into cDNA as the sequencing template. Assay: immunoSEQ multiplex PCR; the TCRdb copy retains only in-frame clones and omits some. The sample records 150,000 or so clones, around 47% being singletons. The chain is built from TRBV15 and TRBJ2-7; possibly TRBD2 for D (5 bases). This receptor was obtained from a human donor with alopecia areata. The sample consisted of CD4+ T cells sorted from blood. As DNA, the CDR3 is TGTGCCACCAGCAGAGCCCGTCGAGGGTTCTACGAGCAGTACTTC. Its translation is CATSRARRGFYEQYF.